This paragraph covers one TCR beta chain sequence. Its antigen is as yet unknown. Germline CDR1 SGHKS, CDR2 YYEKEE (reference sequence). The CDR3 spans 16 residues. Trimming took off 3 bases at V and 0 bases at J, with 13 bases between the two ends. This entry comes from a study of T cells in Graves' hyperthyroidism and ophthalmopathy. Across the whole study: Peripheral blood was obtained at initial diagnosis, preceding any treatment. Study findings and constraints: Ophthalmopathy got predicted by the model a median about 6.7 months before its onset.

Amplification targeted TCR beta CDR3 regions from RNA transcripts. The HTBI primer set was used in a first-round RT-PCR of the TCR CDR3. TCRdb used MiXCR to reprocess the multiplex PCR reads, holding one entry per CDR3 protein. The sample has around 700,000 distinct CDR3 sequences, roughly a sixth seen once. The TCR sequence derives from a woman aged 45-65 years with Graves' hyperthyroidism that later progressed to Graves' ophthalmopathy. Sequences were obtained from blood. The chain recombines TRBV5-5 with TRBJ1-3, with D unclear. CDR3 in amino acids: CASSWAGVLSGNTIYF. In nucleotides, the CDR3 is TGTGCCAGCAGCTGGGCTGGAGTCCTCTCTGGAAACACCATATATTTT.